This entry lists 9 T cell receptor beta chains sequenced from one sample in a study of human T cells and chemical hapten exposure (dated by TCRdb to about 2021). Receptor libraries were prepared by RACE. The run used a NextSeq 500. TCRdb reprocessed the public reads (quality trimming at Q25 with fastp, clone calling with MiXCR) and kept in-frame beta chains. All rows with the same CDR3 protein become a single entry with the most common DNA and genes. Present in this sample are about 97,000 distinct CDR3 sequences, roughly 27% of which were seen just once. Over 9% of the sample goes to the ten largest clones. Reading the label with the study, this specimen's time point is: patch test 3, about 24 weeks after DPC sensitization. In light of the paper, this sample's treatment or condition label describes: therapeutic diphenylcyclopropenone sensitization with weekly scalp DPC. Here the sequenced sample was whole blood, taken in connection with sensitization to the hapten diphenylcyclopropenone (DPC). The receptor source for this set is a man aged 35-49 years with alopecia areata. Some clones in this sample may be carry-over from other donors' samples.

This clonotype was detected only a few times. The V call is TRBV2, the J call TRBJ2-2; D ambiguous. CDR3 length equals 15 residues. The germline gives CDR1 SNHLY, CDR2 FYNNEI. Trimming shortened V by 5 bases and J by 1 base, and 11 bases separated the two germline ends. The CDR3 loop reads CASSQAERNTGELFF. The CDR3 DNA reads as TGTGCCAGCAGTCAGGCAGAACGGAACACCGGGGAGCTGTTTTTT.

The sample holds a few counts of this clonotype. This chain uses TRBV20-1 with TRBJ2-3, with 12 bases matching TRBD2. CDR1 DFQATT and CDR2 SNEGSKA come from the germline V gene (reference sequence). V lost 3 bases and J lost 0; bases outside the gene matches: 7. The CDR3 is made up of 17 amino acids. The CDR3 DNA follows: TGCAGTGCTAGGCCGGGACTAGCGGGTTCTAGCACAGATACGCAGTATTTT. This sequence encodes CSARPGLAGSSTDTQYF.

The chain links TRBV28 to TRBJ2-7, with 8 bases matching TRBD1. Per germline, CDR1 MDHEN and CDR2 SYDVKM. The CDR3 covers 14 residues. V shed 6 bases and J 2 bases; nucleotides not matched to a gene: 6. The CDR3 sequence is CASRGTGLTYEQYF. CDR3 DNA: TGTGCCAGCAGGGGGACAGGTCTTACCTACGAGCAGTACTTC.

The chain's CDR3 is CSAKYRQDPSGRLEFF. The CDR3, as DNA: TGCAGTGCGAAATATCGACAGGACCCCAGCGGGAGGCTGGAGTTCTTC. This rearrangement joins TRBV20-1 to TRBJ2-1; 9 positions agree with TRBD2. This CDR3 contains 16 residues. CDR1 DFQATT and CDR2 SNEGSKA come from the germline V gene (reference sequence). Trimming cost V 6 bases and J 14 bases; bases outside gene matches: 23.

This clonotype occurred once. The CDR3, as DNA: TGTGCCAGCAGCCTACAGGGGCGGGAGACTGAAGCTTTCTTT. This sequence encodes CASSLQGRETEAFF. V usage is TRBV6-1 and J usage is TRBJ1-1; 7 positions match TRBD1. V dropped 6 bases and J dropped 5; count of bases not matched to a gene: 9. Germline V lookup: CDR1 MNHNS, CDR2 SASEGT. This CDR3 contains 14 residues.

The table lists this clonotype with a few counts. The chain links TRBV20-1 to TRBJ1-5; D is possibly TRBD1 (5 bases). The CDR3 loop spans 13 amino acids. V lost 2 bases and J 2 bases, leaving 7 bases between the germline ends. Germline CDR1 reads DFQATT; CDR2 reads SNEGSKA (reference sequence). CDR3 loop: CSARRGGNQPQHF. DNA of the CDR3: TGCAGTGCTAGAAGGGGCGGCAATCAGCCCCAGCATTTT.

The rearrangement uses TRBV11-2 and TRBJ2-1; D gene ambiguous. The V end lost 2 bases, the J end lost 4 bases, and 6 bases lay between the germline ends. CDR1 is SGHAT and CDR2 is FQNNGV in the germline V gene. This CDR3 comprises 13 residues. In DNA, the CDR3 is TGTGCCAGCAGCTTACCCCAGTACAATGAGCAGTTCTTC. Amino acid sequence: CASSLPQYNEQFF.

The chain links TRBV6-6 to TRBJ1-6; D ambiguous. The CDR3 runs 14 residues. Germline V lookup: CDR1 MNHNY, CDR2 SVGAGI (reference sequence). V was shortened by 0 bases and J by 9 bases, with 9 bases between the two germline ends. CDR3 sequence: CASSYSSTASPLHF. Written as DNA, the CDR3 is TGTGCCAGCAGTTACTCGAGTACCGCTTCACCCCTCCACTTT.

This rearrangement joins TRBV14 to TRBJ1-5, with TRBD1 matching 7 bases. J gave up 2 bases and V 5 bases, and 3 bases lay outside the gene matches. The CDR3 is 14 residues long. Germline values: CDR1 SGHDN, CDR2 FVKESK. This CDR3 reads CASSSGGGNQPQHF. The DNA for the CDR3 is TGTGCCAGCAGCTCAGGGGGAGGCAATCAGCCCCAGCATTTT.